One sample yielded the 8 T cell receptor beta chains listed below, sequenced in a study of blood T cells in healthy people across ages. Through a sample-barcoded 5' primer and a J-beta primer mix, a second PCR was run for 7 to 11 cycles. TCRdb processed the 5' RACE reads anew with MiXCR; each CDR3 protein has one entry. Among approximately 780,000 distinct CDR3 sequences, around 25% were seen once, and the ten largest hold around 3%. These data are also associated with another study on T cells of mothers and their children.

The sequenced material came from blood. These receptors were taken from a boy between 10 and 17 years old in good health.

The rearrangement links TRBV5-1 to TRBJ2-1, with 8 bases lining up with TRBD2. Unmatched junction bases numbered 6, after V lost 4 bases and J lost 9 bases. This CDR3 has 13 amino acids. Germline CDR1 and CDR2: SGHRS and YFSETQ. The CDR3 reads CASSRGGGVEQFF. The CDR3, as DNA: TGCGCCAGCAGCCGGGGGGGTGGCGTTGAGCAGTTCTTC.

A few counts support this clonotype. The chain links TRBV7-6 to TRBJ2-1, with D perhaps TRBD2 (6 bases). This CDR3 has 11 amino acids. The germline gives CDR1 SGHVS, CDR2 FNYEAQ. The V and J ends lost 5 bases and 9 bases respectively, with 8 bases between them. The CDR3 is CASSGGVEQFF. The CDR3 DNA sequence: TGTGCCAGCAGCGGCGGGGTTGAGCAGTTCTTC.

This clonotype turned up a few times. The chain is built from TRBV20-1 and TRBJ2-1; D is undetermined. The end of the DNA is better explained by TRBJ2-5, so the J call may be wrong. CDR1 and CDR2 (germline): DFQATT, SNEGSKA (reference sequence). The CDR3 contains 12 residues. This CDR3 is CSAEAGQETQYF. The DNA of the CDR3 is TGCAGTGCTGAGGCAGGCCAAGAGACCCAGTACTTC.

The chain carries TRBV4-1 and TRBJ2-7; D gene uncertain. Germline lookup yields CDR1 MGHRA and CDR2 YSYEKL. The CDR3 has 14 amino acids. V was clipped by 1 base and J by 2 bases, with 9 bases between them. This CDR3 reads CASSQAVTTYEQYF. The DNA of the CDR3 is TGCGCCAGCAGCCAAGCTGTCACGACCTACGAGCAGTACTTC.

This chain joins TRBV2 and TRBJ2-6; D is unclear. Germline loops: CDR1 SNHLY, CDR2 FYNNEI. The CDR3 consists of 17 residues. V lost 7 bases to trimming and J lost 1 base, with 17 bases between them. The CDR3 DNA sequence: TGTGCCAGCATCACCGAGCAGGCGATTTCTGGGGCCAACGTCCTGACTTTC. As protein: CASITEQAISGANVLTF.

This rearrangement joins TRBV11-2 to TRBJ1-2; possibly TRBD1 for D (5 bases). The germline V gene has CDR1 SGHAT and CDR2 FQNNGV. The CDR3 is 14 residues long. Trimming pared 3 bases from V and 8 bases from J, leaving 16 bases between. The CDR3 spells CASSFRDQGGGYTF. CDR3 DNA: TGTGCCAGCAGCTTTCGGGACCAAGGTGGAGGCTACACCTTC.

This clonotype has more than one count but fewer than ten. The chain's CDR3 is CSARAGGPGQPQHF. The CDR3 DNA sequence: TGCAGTGCTAGAGCAGGGGGCCCGGGACAGCCCCAGCATTTT. This chain uses TRBV20-1 with TRBJ1-5; 8 bases are shared with TRBD1. V was pared by 1 base and J by 7 bases, with 6 bases of the junction left unmatched. Germline-derived CDR1 and CDR2 are DFQATT and SNEGSKA (reference sequence). The CDR3 sequence is 14 residues long.

The V and J genes are TRBV13 and TRBJ1-1; D call uncertain. Germline CDR1 and CDR2: PRHDT and FYEKMQ (reference sequence). The V and J ends lost 0 bases and 6 bases respectively, with 11 bases between them. This CDR3 comprises 14 residues. CDR3 protein: CASSLGSGSAEAFF. DNA of the CDR3: TGTGCCAGCAGCTTAGGATCGGGTAGCGCTGAAGCTTTCTTT.